This entry lists 16 T cell receptor beta chains sequenced from one sample in a study of CXCR3-negative and CXCR3-positive naive CD8 T cells. All TRB cDNA libraries came from 5' RACE performed with UMI labels. With the 5' RACE reads reprocessed, TCRdb shows one record per CDR3 protein and no DNA. Here the sample table reports 45,000 to 75,000 distinct CDR3 sequences. What was sequenced was naive CXCR3- CD8+ T cells from blood. Subset of the sample: CD45RO-CCR7+CD27+CD95- naive CD8+ T cells lacking CXCR3 (TNR3-). These receptors came from a human donor in good health. Some clones in this sample may be carry-over from other donors' samples.

The V gene is TRBV29-1, the J gene TRBJ1-2; TCRdb names TRBD1, which stays unverified in the absence of DNA. The germline gives CDR1 SQVTM, CDR2 ANQGSEA. This CDR3 is built from 16 residues. CDR3 protein: CSVEDMTATQNYGYTF.

This chain connects TRBV3-1 to TRBJ2-1; TCRdb's D call of TRBD1 is untestable without DNA. The germline V gene has CDR1 LGHDT and CDR2 YNNKEL (reference sequence). The CDR3 contains 16 residues. The CDR3: CASSPGTGDHYNEQFF.

The chain employs TRBV12-3 or TRBV12-4 and TRBJ2-1; TCRdb picks TRBD1, but there is no DNA to check that call. CDR3 length: 16 amino acids. CDR3 in amino acids: CASSLVRDRGSNEQFF.

The V call is TRBV19, the J call TRBJ2-1; TCRdb lists TRBD1, though no DNA is available to test this call. Germline V gene sequence: CDR1 LNHDA, CDR2 SQIVND (reference sequence). This CDR3 is 12 amino acids long. The CDR3 reads CASRRDSNEQFF.

V gene TRBV4-1 combines with J gene TRBJ1-1; checking the TCRdb D call of TRBD1 is not possible without DNA. CDR1 and CDR2 (germline): MGHRA, YSYEKL. The CDR3 consists of 18 residues. This CDR3 is CASSYRDNKAPMNTEAFF.

This chain joins TRBV28 and TRBJ2-3; TCRdb's D call, TRBD1, is unchecked because there is no DNA. The CDR3 covers 16 residues. Germline-derived CDR1 and CDR2 are MDHEN and SYDVKM. CDR3 amino acids: CASSLPIRGLNGTQYF.

Judged by frequency, this clonotype is medium-sized. The V call is TRBV7-9, the J call TRBJ2-3. There are 16 residues in the CDR3. The V gene's germline CDR1 is SEHNR and CDR2 FQNEAQ (reference sequence). This CDR3 reads CASSPKQLPSTDTQYF.

This rearrangement joins TRBV7-6 to TRBJ2-5; TCRdb designates TRBD1, a call that cannot be tested without DNA. Germline CDR1 reads SGHVS; CDR2 reads FNYEAQ. The CDR3 is made up of 14 amino acids. The CDR3 loop reads CASTDRGFGETQYF.

The rearrangement links TRBV29-1 to TRBJ2-7; as DNA is missing, the TRBD2 call by TCRdb cannot be tested. CDR1 and CDR2 (germline): SQVTM, ANQGSEA. This CDR3 has 12 amino acids. CDR3 in amino acids: CSVARAPYEQYF.

The chain has TRBV20-1 and TRBJ2-5; TCRdb outputs TRBD1, but without DNA this stays unchecked. Germline lookup yields CDR1 DFQATT and CDR2 SNEGSKA (reference sequence). The CDR3 is 14 amino acids. This CDR3 reads CSARGRGLGETQYF.

V is TRBV20-1 and J is TRBJ2-3; the TCRdb call, TRBD1, lacks DNA for checking. The CDR3 is 17 amino acids. Germline V CDR1 and CDR2: DFQATT, SNEGSKA (reference sequence). CDR3 region: CSARGEDLGGDTDTQYF.

The V and J genes are TRBV19 and TRBJ2-7; TCRdb's D call, TRBD2, is unchecked because there is no DNA. The CDR3 has 15 residues. Germline values: CDR1 LNHDA, CDR2 SQIVND (reference sequence). The CDR3 sequence: CASSIGGLFSYEQYF.

The rearrangement links TRBV29-1 to TRBJ1-1; there is no DNA to check the TCRdb D call of TRBD1. Germline V gene data show CDR1 as SQVTM and CDR2 as ANQGSEA. The CDR3 is 16 residues long. The CDR3 protein is CSVEDGGQGGLTEAFF.

The chain recombines TRBV19 with TRBJ2-7; TCRdb returns TRBD1, unconfirmable since there is no DNA. CDR1 and CDR2 from the germline V gene are LNHDA and SQIVND (reference sequence). CDR3 length: 15 residues. The CDR3 sequence: CASTPGDTPWNEQYF.

This chain joins TRBV11-3 and TRBJ2-2. The length of the CDR3 is 14 residues. CDR1 SGHNT and CDR2 YENEEA come from the germline V gene. The chain's CDR3 is CASSLEWNTGELFF.

The rearrangement links TRBV7-9 to TRBJ1-2. This CDR3 has 14 amino acids. The germline gives CDR1 SEHNR, CDR2 FQNEAQ (reference sequence). The chain's CDR3 is CASSDSTVTYGYTF.